What follows is one TCR beta chain and its context. The sample is drawn from a study of blood T cell repertoires in COVID-19. Study as a whole: Samples taken during acute and convalescent COVID-19 were collected in the United States, Italy and Spain. Sources were T cells, B-cell-depleted T cells, or PBMCs; the material itself was cDNA or gDNA.

The CDR3 contains 15 residues. Germline CDR1 reads KGHDR; CDR2 reads SFDVKD. Germline trimming cut 3 bases from V and 5 bases from J; bases unmatched to any gene: 6. Authors' methods: Amplification with reference gene primers provided the estimates of nucleated cell counts. Data came from immunoSEQ multiplex PCR; TCRdb stores just in-frame clones and leaves some out. V, J and clone size are those of that table, while D and trimming were read from the DNA. The data hold 20,000 to 30,000 clones, with 75% to 85% observed a single time. While infection was still active, Seattle patients were enrolled and then followed longitudinally.

The source of this sequence is a woman aged 70-85 years with COVID-19, enrolled during active disease. Sequencing used peripheral blood. V is TRBV24-1 and J is TRBJ2-5; 9 bases agree with TRBD1. The CDR3 here is CATSDATGGTETQYF. The CDR3, as DNA: TGTGCCACCAGTGATGCCACAGGGGGCACGGAGACCCAGTACTTC.